This entry lists 20 T cell receptor beta chains sequenced from one sample in a study of T cell changes during pregnancy in multiple sclerosis (dated by TCRdb to between 2018 and 2021). Library preparation used the immunoSEQ multiplex PCR assay. TCRdb took over this immuneACCESS table, retaining in-frame rearrangements with V and J assigned. Such tables are incomplete; in checked studies, under half of the missing clones stem from an unresolved V gene, and the remainder is unexplained. This sample gives about 60,000 clones in total; about 89% of them show up just once. The ten largest clones add up to just under 0.5% of the sample. The source material was CD4+ T cells from peripheral blood mononuclear cells, sampled after pregnancy. Every receptor here comes from a female donor in good health, enrolled as a control in a pregnancy study.

The chain combines TRBV2 with TRBJ1-4, with 10 nucleotides matching TRBD1. The CDR3 sequence is 15 residues long. Germline CDR1 reads SNHLY; CDR2 reads FYNNEI. V dropped 6 bases and J dropped 3; count of bases not matched to a gene: 4. This chain's CDR3 is CASSDRGQANEKLFF. In DNA, the CDR3 is TGTGCCAGCAGCGACAGGGGGCAGGCTAATGAAAAACTGTTTTTT.

This chain uses TRBV30 with TRBJ1-5; 7 nucleotides align to TRBD1. J gave up 0 bases and V 5 bases, and 1 base lay outside the gene matches. The CDR3 extends over 13 amino acids. The V gene's germline CDR1 is GTSNPN and CDR2 SVGIG (reference sequence). The CDR3 spells CAWDRDSNQPQHF. The CDR3 DNA is TGTGCCTGGGACAGGGATAGCAATCAGCCCCAGCATTTT.

This clone was detected only a few times. The gene calls are TRBV5-1 and TRBJ1-1; TRBD1 agrees at 9 bases. From germline, CDR1 is SGHRS and CDR2 YFSETQ. This CDR3 is built from 15 residues. The V segment lost 6 bases and the J segment 1 base; nucleotides outside the gene matches: 7. CDR3: CASTDRGDGNTEAFF. The CDR3 coding sequence is TGCGCCAGCACGGACAGGGGTGATGGGAACACTGAAGCTTTCTTT. Based on the CDR3 plus reference TRBV5-1 and TRBJ1-1, the full variable domain is KAGVTQTPRYLIKTRGQQVTLSCSPISGHRSVSWYQQTPGQGLQFLFEYFSETQRNKGNFPGRFSGRQFSNSRSEMNVSTLELGDSALYLCASTDRGDGNTEAFFGQGTRLTVV.

This chain links TRBV30 with TRBJ1-3; the D gene is possibly TRBD1 (6 bases). Trimming shortened V by 0 bases and J by 0 bases, and 6 bases separated the two germline ends. The CDR3 is 14 residues long. In germline, CDR1 is GTSNPN, CDR2 SVGIG (reference sequence). The chain's CDR3 is CAWSVGGSGNTIYF. In DNA form, the CDR3 reads TGTGCCTGGAGTGTAGGGGGCTCTGGAAACACCATATATTTT.

V gene TRBV19 combines with J gene TRBJ1-3; possible D gene TRBD1, 6 bases. Germline V gene sequence: CDR1 LNHDA, CDR2 SQIVND (reference sequence). The CDR3 is made up of 15 amino acids. The V and J ends lost 8 bases and 2 bases respectively, with 16 bases between them. The CDR3 DNA follows: TGTGCCAGTCGAATCAACCGGGACACTGGAAACACCATATATTTT. Translation: CASRINRDTGNTIYF.

This clone is a singleton in its sample. V usage is TRBV6-6 and J usage is TRBJ2-5, with TRBD1 matching over 7 bases. The CDR3 consists of 12 residues. The germline V gene encodes CDR1 MNHNY and CDR2 SVGAGI (reference sequence). V gave up 2 bases and J gave up 6 bases; unmatched junction bases: 0. The CDR3 reads CASSYRGQTQYF. CDR3 DNA: TGTGCCAGCAGTTACAGGGGGCAGACCCAGTACTTC.

The rearrangement uses TRBV6-5 and TRBJ2-2, with a possible D match to TRBD2 (5 bases). Germline CDR1 reads MNHEY; CDR2 reads SVGAGI. This CDR3 has 13 amino acids. V lost 8 bases and J lost 6, with 13 bases in between. In DNA, the CDR3 is TGTGCCAGCCACCCCGGGGTTGCCGGGGAGCTGTTTTTT. Translation: CASHPGVAGELFF.

The chain joins TRBV11-3 to TRBJ1-3; tentative D call: TRBD1 (5 bases). The germline V gene has CDR1 SGHNT and CDR2 YENEEA. The CDR3 runs to 15 residues. Trimming stripped 5 bases from V and 0 bases from J, with 11 bases between. CDR3 residues: CASSPRQGSGNTIYF. The CDR3, as DNA: TGTGCCAGCAGCCCGAGGCAGGGCTCTGGAAACACCATATATTTT.

This clone has only one observation. The chain joins TRBV7-2 to TRBJ1-2, with 12 bases identical to TRBD1. The CDR3 sequence is 14 residues long. Per the germline V gene, CDR1 is SGHTA and CDR2 is FQGNSA. Trimming cost V 3 bases and J 8 bases; bases outside gene matches: 4. CDR3 in DNA: TGTGCCAGCAGCTTGGGACAGGGGGCGCGAGGCTACACCTTC. Translated: CASSLGQGARGYTF.

The V call is TRBV18, the J call TRBJ1-6; D is possibly TRBD1 (6 bases). CDR1 and CDR2 (germline): KGHSH, LQKENI. The V end was cut by 4 bases, the J end by 8 bases, with 18 bases between. CDR3 size: 16 residues. This CDR3 reads CASSLGQYSMDSPLHF. The CDR3 nucleotides are TGTGCCAGCTCACTAGGACAGTACTCGATGGATTCACCCCTCCACTTT.

This chain links TRBV6-1 with TRBJ2-7, with 9 positions matching TRBD1. With V trimmed by 3 bases and J by 3 bases, 12 bases remained unmatched. This CDR3 spans 17 amino acids. Germline CDR1 and CDR2: MNHNS and SASEGT. CDR3 in DNA: TGTGCCAGCAGTGAGGCGAGAGGGACAGGGTATATCTACGAGCAGTACTTC. The encoded protein is CASSEARGTGYIYEQYF.

This chain uses TRBV7-3 with TRBJ2-5; tentatively, D is TRBD2 (6 bases). The V gene lost 3 bases and the J gene lost 0 bases, with 14 bases spanning the gap. Germline V gene lookup returns CDR1 SGHTA and CDR2 FQGTGA. This CDR3 comprises 16 residues. This chain's CDR3 is CASSLGGSGDQETQYF. CDR3 DNA sequence: TGTGCCAGCAGCTTGGGGGGTTCGGGGGACCAAGAGACCCAGTACTTC.

The table lists this clone with a count of one. The gene calls are TRBV12-5 and TRBJ1-5; 8 positions match TRBD1. V lost 0 bases to trimming and J lost 5 bases; unmatched junction nucleotides: 6. Germline V CDR1 and CDR2: LGHNT, FRNRAP. The CDR3 runs to 16 residues. CDR3 residues: CASGLVRRGRDQPQHF. For the CDR3, the DNA is TGTGCTAGTGGTTTGGTACGCAGGGGGCGAGATCAGCCCCAGCATTTT.

The count of this clone is one. The chain couples TRBV27 to TRBJ1-1; D remains unclear. The CDR3 consists of 13 residues. V was clipped by 6 bases and J by 3 bases, with 11 bases between them. Germline-derived CDR1 and CDR2 are MNHEY and SMNVEV (reference sequence). Here the CDR3 reads CASSPLSHTEAFF. CDR3 sequence (DNA): TGTGCCAGCAGCCCCCTGTCCCACACTGAAGCTTTCTTT.

CDR3 DNA: TGTGCCAGCAGGCGCAGGGGCAAGGAGACCCAGTACTTC. Translation: CASRRRGKETQYF. V usage is TRBV7-8 and J usage is TRBJ2-5, with D possibly matching TRBD1 (6 bases). The CDR3 covers 13 residues. Germline lookup yields CDR1 SGHVS and CDR2 FQNEAQ. The V gene lost 6 bases and the J gene lost 5 bases, with 13 bases spanning the gap.

The count of this clone is one. The rearrangement joins TRBV30 to TRBJ2-5, with 12 positions matching TRBD2. Germline V gives CDR1 GTSNPN, CDR2 SVGIG (reference sequence). The J segment lost 9 bases and the V segment lost 5 bases, leaving 19 bases of the junction unmatched. The CDR3 totals 17 residues. For the CDR3, the DNA is TGTGCCTGGGGATACCCAGGGTTTGGACTAGCGGGGCCCCCCCAGTACTTC. This translates into CAWGYPGFGLAGPPQYF.

The chain carries TRBV11-3 and TRBJ1-1; D not resolved. V dropped 5 bases and J dropped 0 bases, with 4 bases sitting between them. The CDR3 runs to 12 residues. Germline V CDR1 and CDR2: SGHNT, YENEEA. In nucleotides, the CDR3 is TGTGCCAGCAGCCGTATGAACACTGAAGCTTTCTTT. Translation: CASSRMNTEAFF. Filled out from reference TRBV11-3 and TRBJ1-1, the complete variable domain reads EAGVVQSPRYKIIEKKQPVAFWCNPISGHNTLYWYLQNLGQGPELLIRYENEEAVDDSQLPKDRFSAERLKGVDSTLKIQPAELGDSAVYLCASSRMNTEAFFGQGTRLTVV.

This chain joins TRBV12-5 and TRBJ2-7; D is uncertain. Germline values: CDR1 LGHNT, CDR2 FRNRAP. The CDR3 sequence is 11 residues long. V was cut by 1 base and J by 6 bases, with 4 bases left in between. CDR3 sequence (DNA): TGTGCTAGTGGTTTGGAGCGCGAGCAGTACTTC. Its protein product is CASGLEREQYF.

The chain joins TRBV11-1 to TRBJ1-4, with TRBD1 identical over 9 bases. This CDR3 contains 16 residues. With V trimmed by 5 bases and J by 5 bases, 9 bases remained unmatched. Germline V gives CDR1 SGHAT, CDR2 FQDESV (reference sequence). In DNA, the CDR3 is TGTGCCAGCAGCCTATCGACGACAGGGGGGAATGAAAAACTGTTTTTT. This translates into CASSLSTTGGNEKLFF.

The sample holds a few counts of this clone. The chain recombines TRBV7-8 with TRBJ1-5; D remains unclear. Trimming removed 1 base from V and 6 bases from J, with 28 bases in between. This CDR3 region has 20 residues. Looked up from germline, CDR1 is SGHVS and CDR2 is FQNEAQ. The CDR3 DNA reads as TGTGCCAGCAGCTTAGTAACGCTGGTGCCATCCACGGGAGGGATTCAGCCCCAGCATTTT. Its protein is CASSLVTLVPSTGGIQPQHF. Together with reference TRBV7-8 and TRBJ1-5, the CDR3 gives the full variable domain: GAGVSQSPRYKVAKRGQDVALRCDPISGHVSLFWYQQALGQGPEFLTYFQNEAQLDKSGLPSDRFFAERPEGSVSTLKIQRTQQEDSAVYLCASSLVTLVPSTGGIQPQHFGDGTRLSIL.